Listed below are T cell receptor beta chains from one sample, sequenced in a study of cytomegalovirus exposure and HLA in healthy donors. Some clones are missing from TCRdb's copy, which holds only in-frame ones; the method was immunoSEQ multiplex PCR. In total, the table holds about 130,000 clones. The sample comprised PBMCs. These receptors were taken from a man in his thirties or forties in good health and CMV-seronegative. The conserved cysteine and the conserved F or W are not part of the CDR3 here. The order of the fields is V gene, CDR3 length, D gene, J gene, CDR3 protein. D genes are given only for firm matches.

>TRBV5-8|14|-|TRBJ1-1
ASTPWGTLGDTEAF
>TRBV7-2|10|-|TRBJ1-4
ASSSQGEKLF
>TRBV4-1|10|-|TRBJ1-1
ASSPLAGKAF
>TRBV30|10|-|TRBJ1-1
AWSRIRTQAF
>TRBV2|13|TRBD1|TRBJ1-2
ASRQTGKAFDGYT
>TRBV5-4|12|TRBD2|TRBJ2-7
ASSGGLSVYEQY
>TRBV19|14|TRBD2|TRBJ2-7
ASKPGGGRPDYEQY
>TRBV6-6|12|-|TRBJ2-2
ASKGGRNTGELF
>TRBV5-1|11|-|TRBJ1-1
ASTVGQNTEAF
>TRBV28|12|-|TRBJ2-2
ASSLLGGDGELF
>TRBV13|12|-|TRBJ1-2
ASTRGIFNYGYT
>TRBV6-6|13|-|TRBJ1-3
ASSSLGGTGNTIY
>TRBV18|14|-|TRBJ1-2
ASSPPVNPGNYGYT
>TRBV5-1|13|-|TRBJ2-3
ASSLVGGLADTQY
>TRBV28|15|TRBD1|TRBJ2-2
ASSFFGDRANTGELF
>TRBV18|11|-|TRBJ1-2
ASSPLNGDGYT
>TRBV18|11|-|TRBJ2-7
ASSPLPPGEQY
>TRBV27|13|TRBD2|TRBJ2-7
ASSFTGGSSYEQY
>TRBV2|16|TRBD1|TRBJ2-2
ASYLGQGEKANTGELF
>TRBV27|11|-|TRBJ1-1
ASSVWGNTEAF
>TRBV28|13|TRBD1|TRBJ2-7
ASSLSTGDSYEQY
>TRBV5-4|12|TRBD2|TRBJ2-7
ASSLTAGSYEQY
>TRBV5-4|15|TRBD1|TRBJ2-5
ASSLGAGGQYQETQY
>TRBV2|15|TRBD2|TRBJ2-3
ASSDGKAGGLTDTQY
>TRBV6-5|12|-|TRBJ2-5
ASSEGRDIETQY
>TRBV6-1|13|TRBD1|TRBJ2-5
ASRTGTGGKETQY
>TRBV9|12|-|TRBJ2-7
ASSPSALGREQY
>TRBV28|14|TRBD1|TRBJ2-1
ASSSPGTGDYNEQF
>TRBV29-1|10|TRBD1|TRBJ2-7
SGGQGASEQY
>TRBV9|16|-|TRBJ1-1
ASSVAPGGAGGNTEAF
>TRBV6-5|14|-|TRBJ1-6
ASSYSFRGGNSPLH
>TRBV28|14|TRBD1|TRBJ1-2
ASSSGQGAHGYGYT
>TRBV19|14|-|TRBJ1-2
ASSIRGTPVNYGYT
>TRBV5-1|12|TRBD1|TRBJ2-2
ASSLGQGTGELF
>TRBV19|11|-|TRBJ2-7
ASSTSTRGEQY
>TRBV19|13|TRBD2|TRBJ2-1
ASSINSGKYNEQF
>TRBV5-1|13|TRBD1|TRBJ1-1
ASSMLGGGAAEAF
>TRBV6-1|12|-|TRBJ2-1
ASSEYGKNNEQF
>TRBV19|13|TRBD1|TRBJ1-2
ASRLTGGSNYGYT
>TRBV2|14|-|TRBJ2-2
ASSAIYDGRTGELF
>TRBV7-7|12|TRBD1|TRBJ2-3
ASSRDRDSDTQY
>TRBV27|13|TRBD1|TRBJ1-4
ASRDPGTGREKLF
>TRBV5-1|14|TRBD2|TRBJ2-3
ASSLSTSGSTDTQY
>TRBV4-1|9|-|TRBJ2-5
ASSREETQY
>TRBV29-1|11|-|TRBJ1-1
SVAGTLNTEAF
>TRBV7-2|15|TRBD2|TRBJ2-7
ASSLAPSTSGAYEQY
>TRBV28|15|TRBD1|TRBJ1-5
ASSPLGQQGGNQPQH
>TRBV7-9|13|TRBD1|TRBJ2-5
ASSLGDRVQETQY
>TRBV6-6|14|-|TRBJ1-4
ASSSHAPIAYEKLF
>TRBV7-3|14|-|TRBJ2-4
ASSSKAGKTKNIQY
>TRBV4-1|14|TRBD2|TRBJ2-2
ASSQYSGKNTGELF
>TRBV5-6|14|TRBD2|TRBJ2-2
ASSLGGGSRTGELF